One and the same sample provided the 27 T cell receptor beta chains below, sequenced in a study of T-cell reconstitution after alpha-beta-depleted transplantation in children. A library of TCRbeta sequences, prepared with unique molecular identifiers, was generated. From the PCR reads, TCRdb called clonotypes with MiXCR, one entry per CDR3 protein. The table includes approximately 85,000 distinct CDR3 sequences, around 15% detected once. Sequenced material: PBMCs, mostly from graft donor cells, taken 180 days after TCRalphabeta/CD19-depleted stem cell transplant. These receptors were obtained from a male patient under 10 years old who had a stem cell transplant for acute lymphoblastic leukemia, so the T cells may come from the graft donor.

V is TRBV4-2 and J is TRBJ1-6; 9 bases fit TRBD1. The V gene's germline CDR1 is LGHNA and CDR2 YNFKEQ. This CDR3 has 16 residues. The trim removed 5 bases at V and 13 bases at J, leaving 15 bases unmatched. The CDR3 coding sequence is TGTGCCAGCAGCTCCCGGACAGGGGAGGCATCTCACCCCCTCCACTTT. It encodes CASSSRTGEASHPLHF.

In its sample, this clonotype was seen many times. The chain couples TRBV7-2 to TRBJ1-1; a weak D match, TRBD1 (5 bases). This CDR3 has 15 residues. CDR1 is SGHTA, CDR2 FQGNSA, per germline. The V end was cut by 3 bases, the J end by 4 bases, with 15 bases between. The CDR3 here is CASSFQGLAVTEAFF. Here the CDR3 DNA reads TGTGCCAGCAGCTTCCAGGGTTTGGCGGTCACTGAAGCTTTCTTT.

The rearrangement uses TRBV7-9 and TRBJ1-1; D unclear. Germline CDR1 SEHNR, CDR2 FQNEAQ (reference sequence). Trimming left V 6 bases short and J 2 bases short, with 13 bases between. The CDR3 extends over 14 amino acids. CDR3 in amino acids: CASREMGPNTEAFF. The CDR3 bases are TGTGCCAGCAGGGAAATGGGTCCTAACACTGAAGCTTTCTTT.

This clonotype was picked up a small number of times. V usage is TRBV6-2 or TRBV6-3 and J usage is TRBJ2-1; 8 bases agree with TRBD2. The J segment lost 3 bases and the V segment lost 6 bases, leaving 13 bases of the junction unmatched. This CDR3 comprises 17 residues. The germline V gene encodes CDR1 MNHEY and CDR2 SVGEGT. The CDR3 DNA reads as TGTGCCAGCAGCCATTACCGGGCGGGGGGCATCTACAATGAGCAGTTCTTC. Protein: CASSHYRAGGIYNEQFF.

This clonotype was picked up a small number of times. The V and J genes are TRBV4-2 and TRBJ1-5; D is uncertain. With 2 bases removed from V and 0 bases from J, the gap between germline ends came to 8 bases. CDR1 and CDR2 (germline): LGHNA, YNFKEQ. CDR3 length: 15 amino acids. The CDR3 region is CASSQYGGSNQPQHF. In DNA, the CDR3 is TGTGCCAGCAGCCAATACGGAGGTAGCAATCAGCCCCAGCATTTT.

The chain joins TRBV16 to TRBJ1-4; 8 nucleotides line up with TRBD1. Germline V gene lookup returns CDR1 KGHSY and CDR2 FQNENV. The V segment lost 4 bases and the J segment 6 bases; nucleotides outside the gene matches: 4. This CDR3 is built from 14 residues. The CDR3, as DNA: TGTGCCAGCAGCCGACAGGGGTCTGATGAAAAACTGTTTTTT. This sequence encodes CASSRQGSDEKLFF.

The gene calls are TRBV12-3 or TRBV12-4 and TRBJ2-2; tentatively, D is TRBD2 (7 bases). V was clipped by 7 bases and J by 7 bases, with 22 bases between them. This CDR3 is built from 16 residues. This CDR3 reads CASTPLGAASGGELFF. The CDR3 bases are TGTGCCAGCACCCCTTTGGGGGCCGCTAGCGGCGGGGAGCTGTTTTTT.

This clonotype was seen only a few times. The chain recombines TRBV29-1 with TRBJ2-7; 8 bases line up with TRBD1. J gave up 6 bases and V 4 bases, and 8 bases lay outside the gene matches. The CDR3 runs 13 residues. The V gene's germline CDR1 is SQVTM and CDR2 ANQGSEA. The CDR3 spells CSVGRQGAGEQYF. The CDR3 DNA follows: TGCAGCGTTGGGAGGCAGGGGGCCGGCGAGCAGTACTTC.

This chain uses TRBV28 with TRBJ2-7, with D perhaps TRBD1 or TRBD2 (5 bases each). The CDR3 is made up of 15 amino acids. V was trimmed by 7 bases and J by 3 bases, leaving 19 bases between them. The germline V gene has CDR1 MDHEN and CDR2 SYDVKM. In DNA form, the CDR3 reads TGTGCCAGCATTCCCCACGGGGCAGGGCTCTACGAGCAGTACTTC. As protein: CASIPHGAGLYEQYF.

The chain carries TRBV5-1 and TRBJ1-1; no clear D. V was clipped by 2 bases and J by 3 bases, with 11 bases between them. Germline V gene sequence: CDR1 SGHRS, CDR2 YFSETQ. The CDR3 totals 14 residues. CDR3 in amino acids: CASSFRVGDTEAFF. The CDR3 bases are TGCGCCAGCAGCTTTAGGGTGGGAGACACTGAAGCTTTCTTT.

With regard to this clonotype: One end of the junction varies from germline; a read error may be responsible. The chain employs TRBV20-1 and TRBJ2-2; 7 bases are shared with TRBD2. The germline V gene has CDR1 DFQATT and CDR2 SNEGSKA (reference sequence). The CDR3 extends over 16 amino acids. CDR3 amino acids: CCAEVGGGPGTGELSF. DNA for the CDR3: TGCTGCGCTGAGGTGGGGGGGGGTCCGGGCACCGGGGAGCTGTCTTTT.

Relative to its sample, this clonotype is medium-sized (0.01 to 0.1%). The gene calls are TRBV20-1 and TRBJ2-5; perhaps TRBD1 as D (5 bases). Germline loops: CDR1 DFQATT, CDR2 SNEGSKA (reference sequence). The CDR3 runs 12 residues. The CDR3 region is CSEGRVTETQYF. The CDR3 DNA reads TGCAGCGAAGGCAGGGTGACAGAGACCCAGTACTTC.

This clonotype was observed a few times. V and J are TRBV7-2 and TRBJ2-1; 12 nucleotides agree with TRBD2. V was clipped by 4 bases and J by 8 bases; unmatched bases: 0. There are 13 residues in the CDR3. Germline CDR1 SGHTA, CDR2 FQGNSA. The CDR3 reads CASSWTSGDEQFF. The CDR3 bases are TGTGCCAGCAGCTGGACTAGCGGGGATGAGCAGTTCTTC.

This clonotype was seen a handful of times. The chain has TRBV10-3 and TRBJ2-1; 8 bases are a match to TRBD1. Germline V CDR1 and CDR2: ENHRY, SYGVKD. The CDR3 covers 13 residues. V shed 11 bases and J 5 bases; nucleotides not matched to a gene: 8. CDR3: CAAHRDRNNEQFF. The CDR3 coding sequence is TGTGCCGCACACCGGGACAGGAACAATGAGCAGTTCTTC.

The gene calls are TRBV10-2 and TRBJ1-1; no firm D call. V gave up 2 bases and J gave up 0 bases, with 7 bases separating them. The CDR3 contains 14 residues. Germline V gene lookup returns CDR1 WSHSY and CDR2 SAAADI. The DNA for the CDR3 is TGCGCCAGCAGTGAGGGGCCCATGAACACTGAAGCTTTCTTT. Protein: CASSEGPMNTEAFF.

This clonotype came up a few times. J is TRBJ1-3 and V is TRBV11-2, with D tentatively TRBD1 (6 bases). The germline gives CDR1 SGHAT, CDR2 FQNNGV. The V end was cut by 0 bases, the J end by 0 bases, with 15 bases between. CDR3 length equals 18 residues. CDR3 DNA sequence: TGTGCCAGCAGCTTAGAGTATACAGGGTCTCCCTCTGGAAACACCATATATTTT. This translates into CASSLEYTGSPSGNTIYF.

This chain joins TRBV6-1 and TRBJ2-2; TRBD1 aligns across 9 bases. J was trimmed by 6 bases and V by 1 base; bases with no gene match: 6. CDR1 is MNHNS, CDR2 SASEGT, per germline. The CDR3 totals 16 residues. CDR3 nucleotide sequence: TGTGCCAGCAGTGAAGTGGGACAGGGAGTCTCCGGGGAGCTGTTTTTT. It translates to CASSEVGQGVSGELFF.

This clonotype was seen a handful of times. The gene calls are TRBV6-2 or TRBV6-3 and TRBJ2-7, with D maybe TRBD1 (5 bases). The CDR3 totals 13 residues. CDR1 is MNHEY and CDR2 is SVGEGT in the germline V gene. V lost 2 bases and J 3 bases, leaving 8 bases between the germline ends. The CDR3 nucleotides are TGTGCCAGCAGTTACGACAGTTTCTACGAGCAGTACTTC. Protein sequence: CASSYDSFYEQYF.

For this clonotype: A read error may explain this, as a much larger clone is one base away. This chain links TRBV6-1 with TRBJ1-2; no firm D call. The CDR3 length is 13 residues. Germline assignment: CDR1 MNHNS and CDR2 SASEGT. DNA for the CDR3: TGTGCCAGCGGGAGAGCAACTAAGTATGGCTACACCTTC. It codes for CASGRATKYGYTF.

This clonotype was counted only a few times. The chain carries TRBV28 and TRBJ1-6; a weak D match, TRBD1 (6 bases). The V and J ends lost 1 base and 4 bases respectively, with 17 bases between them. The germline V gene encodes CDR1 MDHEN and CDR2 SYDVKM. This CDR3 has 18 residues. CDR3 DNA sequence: TGTGCCAGCAGTTTATTCGGACAGCGTGGTGGGTATAATTCACCCCTCCACTTT. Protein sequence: CASSLFGQRGGYNSPLHF.

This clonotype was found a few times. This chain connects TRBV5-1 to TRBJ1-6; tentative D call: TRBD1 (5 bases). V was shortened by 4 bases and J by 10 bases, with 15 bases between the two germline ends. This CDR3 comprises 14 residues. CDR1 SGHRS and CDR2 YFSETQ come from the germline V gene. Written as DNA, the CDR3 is TGCGCCAGCAGCCGTGAAGGGGTCGGCTCACCCCTCCACTTT. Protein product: CASSREGVGSPLHF.

CDR3 DNA: TGTGCCAGCAGCAAAGCAGCGGCCACGGGCGAGCAGTACTTC. Protein sequence: CASSKAAATGEQYF. The rearrangement links TRBV21-1 to TRBJ2-7; the table calls TRBD2, which could not be checked here. TRBV21-1 is an annotated pseudogene. This CDR3 region has 14 residues.

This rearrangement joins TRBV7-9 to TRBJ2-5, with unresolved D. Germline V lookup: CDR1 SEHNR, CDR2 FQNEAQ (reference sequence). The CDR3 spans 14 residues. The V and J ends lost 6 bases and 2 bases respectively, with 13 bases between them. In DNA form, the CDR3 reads TGTGCCAGCAGTCCGGTGGGCACACAAGAGACCCAGTACTTC. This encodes CASSPVGTQETQYF.

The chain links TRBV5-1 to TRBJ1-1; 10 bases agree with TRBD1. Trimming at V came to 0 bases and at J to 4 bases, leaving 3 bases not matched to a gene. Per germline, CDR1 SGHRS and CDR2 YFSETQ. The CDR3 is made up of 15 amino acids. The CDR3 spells CASSLEGQGTTEAFF. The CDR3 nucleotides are TGCGCCAGCAGCTTGGAGGGACAGGGGACCACTGAAGCTTTCTTT.

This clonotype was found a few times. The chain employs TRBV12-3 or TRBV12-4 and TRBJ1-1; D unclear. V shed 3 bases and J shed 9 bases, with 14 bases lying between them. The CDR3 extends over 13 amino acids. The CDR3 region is CASSLEARVKAFF. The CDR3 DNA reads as TGTGCCAGCAGTTTGGAAGCCCGGGTAAAAGCTTTCTTT.

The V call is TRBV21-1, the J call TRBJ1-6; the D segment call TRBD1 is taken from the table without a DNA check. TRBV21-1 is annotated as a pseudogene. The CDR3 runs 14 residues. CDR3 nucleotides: TGTGCCAGCAGCAAGAGGGGACGTGGTTCACCCCTCCACTTT. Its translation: CASSKRGRGSPLHF.

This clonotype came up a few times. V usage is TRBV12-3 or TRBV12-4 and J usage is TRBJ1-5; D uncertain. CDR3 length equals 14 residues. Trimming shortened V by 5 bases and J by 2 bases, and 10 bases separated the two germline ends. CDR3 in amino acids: CASSGRRGNQPQHF. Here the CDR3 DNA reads TGTGCCAGCAGTGGCCGAAGGGGCAATCAGCCCCAGCATTTT.